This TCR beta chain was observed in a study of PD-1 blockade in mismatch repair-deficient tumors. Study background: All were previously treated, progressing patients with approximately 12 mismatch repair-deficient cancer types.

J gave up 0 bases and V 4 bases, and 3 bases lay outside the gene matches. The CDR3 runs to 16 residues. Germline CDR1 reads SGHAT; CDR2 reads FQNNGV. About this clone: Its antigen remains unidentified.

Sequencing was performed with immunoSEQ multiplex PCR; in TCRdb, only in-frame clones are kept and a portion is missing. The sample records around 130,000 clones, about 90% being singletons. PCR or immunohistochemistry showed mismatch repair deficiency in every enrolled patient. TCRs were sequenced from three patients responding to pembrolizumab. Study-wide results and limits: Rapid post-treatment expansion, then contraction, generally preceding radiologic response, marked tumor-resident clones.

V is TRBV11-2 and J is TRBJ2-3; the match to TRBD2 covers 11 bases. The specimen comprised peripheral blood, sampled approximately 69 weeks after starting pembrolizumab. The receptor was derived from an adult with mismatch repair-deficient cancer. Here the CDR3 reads CASSSSGRTSTDTQYF. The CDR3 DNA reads TGTGCCAGCAGCTCTAGCGGGAGGACTAGCACAGATACGCAGTATTTT.